This T cell receptor (beta chain) was sequenced during a study of CD8+CD57+ T cells in acquired aplastic anemia. Study at large: Around 3.5 ug was the average amount of DNA from sorted CD4+ and CD8+ cells. Healthy donors yielded some 9.9 million CD4+ cell reads on average.

To note about this clonotype: Its antigen is unknown. This CDR3 is missing its conserved last phenylalanine or tryptophan, likely due to a read error. It is unclear where the CDR3 begins or ends on the DNA, so no DNA is shown, and the CDR3 is as TCRdb lists it.

Researchers used genomic DNA as the template to profile TCR beta VDJ and CDR3. Each CDR3 protein is one row after TCRdb ran MiXCR on the reads. The table lists approximately 200,000 distinct CDR3 sequences, roughly half of them singletons. The germline CDR1 and CDR2 sequences are SGDLS and YYNGEE. The CDR3 numbers 13 amino acids, ends counted. Overall study results and limits: Sharing between patients and controls was observed for twenty-nine CD8+ CDR3 sequences.

The V and J genes are TRBV9 and TRBJ2-1; TRBD1, as called in the table, went unchecked against the DNA. Sample: sorted CD4+, CD8+, or CD8+CD57+ T cells (not recorded which) from PBMCs. The source is a human donor in good health, serving as a control. This chain's CDR3 is CASSVAQAGTGGL.